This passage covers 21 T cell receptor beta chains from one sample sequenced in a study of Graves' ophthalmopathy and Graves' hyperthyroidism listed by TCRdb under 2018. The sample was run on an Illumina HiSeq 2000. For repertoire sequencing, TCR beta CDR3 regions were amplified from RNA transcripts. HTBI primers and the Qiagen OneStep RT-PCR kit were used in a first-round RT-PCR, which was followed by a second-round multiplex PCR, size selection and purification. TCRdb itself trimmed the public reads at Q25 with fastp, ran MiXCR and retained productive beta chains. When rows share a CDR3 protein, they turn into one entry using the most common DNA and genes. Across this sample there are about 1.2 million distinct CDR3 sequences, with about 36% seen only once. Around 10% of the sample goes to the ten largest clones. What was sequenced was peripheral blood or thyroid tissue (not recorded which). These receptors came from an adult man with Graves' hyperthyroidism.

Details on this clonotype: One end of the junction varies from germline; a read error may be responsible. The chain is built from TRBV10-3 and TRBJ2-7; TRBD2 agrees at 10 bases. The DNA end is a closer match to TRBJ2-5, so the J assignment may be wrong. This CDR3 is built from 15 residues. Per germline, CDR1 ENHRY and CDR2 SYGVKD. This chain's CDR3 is CASSYERGGRETQYF. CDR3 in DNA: TGTGCCAGCAGTTACGAGCGGGGGGGCCGAGAGACCCAGTACTTC.

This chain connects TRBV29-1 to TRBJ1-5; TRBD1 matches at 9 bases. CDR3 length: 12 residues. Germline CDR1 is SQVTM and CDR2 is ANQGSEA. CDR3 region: CSGGQGFQPQHF. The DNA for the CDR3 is TGCAGTGGAGGACAGGGGTTTCAGCCCCAGCATTTT.

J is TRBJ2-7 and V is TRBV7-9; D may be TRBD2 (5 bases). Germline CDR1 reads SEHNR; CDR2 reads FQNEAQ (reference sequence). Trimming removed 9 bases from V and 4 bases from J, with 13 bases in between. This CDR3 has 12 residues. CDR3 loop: CASQRKVYEQYF. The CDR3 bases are TGTGCCAGTCAGCGGAAGGTGTACGAGCAGTACTTC.

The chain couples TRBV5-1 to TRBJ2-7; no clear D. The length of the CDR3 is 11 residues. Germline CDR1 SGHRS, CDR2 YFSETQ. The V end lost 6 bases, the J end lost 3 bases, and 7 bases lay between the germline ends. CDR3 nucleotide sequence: TGCGCCAGCATGTGCGGCTACGAGCAGTACTTC. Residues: CASMCGYEQYF. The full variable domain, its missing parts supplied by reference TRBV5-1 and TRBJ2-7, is KAGVTQTPRYLIKTRGQQVTLSCSPISGHRSVSWYQQTPGQGLQFLFEYFSETQRNKGNFPGRFSGRQFSNSRSEMNVSTLELGDSALYLCASMCGYEQYFGPGTRLTVT.

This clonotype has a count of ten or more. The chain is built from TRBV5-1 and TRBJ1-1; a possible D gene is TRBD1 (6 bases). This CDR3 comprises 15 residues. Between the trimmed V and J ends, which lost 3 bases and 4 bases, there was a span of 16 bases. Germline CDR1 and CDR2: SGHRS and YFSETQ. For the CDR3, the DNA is TGCGCCAGCAGCTGGGCGGGACACGGTTCCACTGAAGCTTTCTTT. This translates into CASSWAGHGSTEAFF. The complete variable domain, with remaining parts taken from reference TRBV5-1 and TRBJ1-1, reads KAGVTQTPRYLIKTRGQQVTLSCSPISGHRSVSWYQQTPGQGLQFLFEYFSETQRNKGNFPGRFSGRQFSNSRSEMNVSTLELGDSALYLCASSWAGHGSTEAFFGQGTRLTVV.

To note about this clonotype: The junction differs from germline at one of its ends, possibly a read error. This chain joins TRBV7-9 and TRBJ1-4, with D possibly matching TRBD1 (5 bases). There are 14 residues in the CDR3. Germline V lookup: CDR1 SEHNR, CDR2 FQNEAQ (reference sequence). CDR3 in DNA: TGCGCCAGCAGCCAGGGCCCGGCTAATGAAAAACTGTTTTTT. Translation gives CASSQGPANEKLFF.

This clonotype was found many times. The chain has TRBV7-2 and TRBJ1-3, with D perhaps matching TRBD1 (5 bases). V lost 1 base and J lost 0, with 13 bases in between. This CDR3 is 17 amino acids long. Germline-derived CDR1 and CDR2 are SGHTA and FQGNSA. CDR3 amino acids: CASSLVVSGLSGNTIYF. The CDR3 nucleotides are TGTGCCAGCAGCTTAGTTGTGTCGGGGCTCTCTGGAAACACCATATATTTT.

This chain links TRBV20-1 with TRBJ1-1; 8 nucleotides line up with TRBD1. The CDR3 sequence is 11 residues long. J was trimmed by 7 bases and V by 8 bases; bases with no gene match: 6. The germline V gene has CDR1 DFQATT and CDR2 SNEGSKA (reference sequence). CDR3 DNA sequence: TGCAGTTTGGACAGGGAGGGTGAAGCTTTCTTT. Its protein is CSLDREGEAFF.

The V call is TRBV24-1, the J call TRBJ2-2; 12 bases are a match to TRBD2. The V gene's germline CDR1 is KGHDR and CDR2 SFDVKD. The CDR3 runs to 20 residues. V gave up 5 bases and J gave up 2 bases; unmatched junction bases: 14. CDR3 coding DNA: TGTGCCACCAGTGCTAGGGTGACTAGCGGGGGATCCTATAACACCGGGGAGCTGTTTTTT. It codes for CATSARVTSGGSYNTGELFF.

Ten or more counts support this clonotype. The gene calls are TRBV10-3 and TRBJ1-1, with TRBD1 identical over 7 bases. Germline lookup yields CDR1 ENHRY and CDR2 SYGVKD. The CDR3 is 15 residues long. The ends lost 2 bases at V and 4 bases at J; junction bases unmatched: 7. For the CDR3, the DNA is TGTGCCATCAGTGAGCGAGGGGGCGCCGGCACTGAAGCTTTCTTT. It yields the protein CAISERGGAGTEAFF.

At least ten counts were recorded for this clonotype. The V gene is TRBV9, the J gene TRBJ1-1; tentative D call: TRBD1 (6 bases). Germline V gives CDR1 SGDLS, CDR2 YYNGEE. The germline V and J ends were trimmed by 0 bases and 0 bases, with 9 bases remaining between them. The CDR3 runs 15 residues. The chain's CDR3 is CASSVGRGVNTEAFF. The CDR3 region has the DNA TGTGCCAGCAGCGTAGGGAGGGGGGTGAACACTGAAGCTTTCTTT.

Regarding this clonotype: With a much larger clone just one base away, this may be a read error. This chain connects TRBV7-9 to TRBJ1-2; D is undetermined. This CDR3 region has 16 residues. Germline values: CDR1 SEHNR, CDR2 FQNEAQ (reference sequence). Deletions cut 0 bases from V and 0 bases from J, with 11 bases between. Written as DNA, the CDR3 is TGTGCCAGCAGCTTAGCTGGCAAAGGAACTAACTATGGCTACACCTTC. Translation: CASSLAGKGTNYGYTF.

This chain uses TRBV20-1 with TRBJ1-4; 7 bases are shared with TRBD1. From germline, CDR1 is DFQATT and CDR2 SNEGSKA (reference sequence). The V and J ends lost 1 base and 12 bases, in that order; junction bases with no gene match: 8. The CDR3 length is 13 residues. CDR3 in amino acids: CSARAEFGTELFF. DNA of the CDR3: TGCAGTGCTAGAGCAGAGTTTGGGACAGAACTGTTTTTT.

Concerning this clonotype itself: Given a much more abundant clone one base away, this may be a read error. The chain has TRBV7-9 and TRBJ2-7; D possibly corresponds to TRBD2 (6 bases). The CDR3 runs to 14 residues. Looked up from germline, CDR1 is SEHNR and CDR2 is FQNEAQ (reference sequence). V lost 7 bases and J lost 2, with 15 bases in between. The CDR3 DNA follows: TGTGCCAGCAACTCCTCCCCGGGGGCCTACGAGCAGTACTTC. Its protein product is CASNSSPGAYEQYF.

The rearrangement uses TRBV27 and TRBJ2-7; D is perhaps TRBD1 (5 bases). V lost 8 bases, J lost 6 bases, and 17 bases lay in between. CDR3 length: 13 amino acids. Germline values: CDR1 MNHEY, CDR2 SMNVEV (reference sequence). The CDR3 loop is CASSVPGWGEQYF. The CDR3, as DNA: TGTGCCAGCTCAGTCCCAGGGTGGGGCGAGCAGTACTTC.

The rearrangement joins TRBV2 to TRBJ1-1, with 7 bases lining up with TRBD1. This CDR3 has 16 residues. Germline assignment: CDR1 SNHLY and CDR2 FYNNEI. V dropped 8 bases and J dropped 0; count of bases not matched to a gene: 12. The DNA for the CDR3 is TGTGCCAGCGTTGATGGGGACAGCAACATGAACACTGAAGCTTTCTTT. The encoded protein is CASVDGDSNMNTEAFF.

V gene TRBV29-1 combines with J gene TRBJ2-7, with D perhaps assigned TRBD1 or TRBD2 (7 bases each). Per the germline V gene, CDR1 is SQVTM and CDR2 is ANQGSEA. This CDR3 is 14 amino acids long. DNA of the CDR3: TGCCAGCAGTTTGGGCCAGGGGGGGCCTACGAGCAGTACTTC. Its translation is CQQFGPGGAYEQYF.

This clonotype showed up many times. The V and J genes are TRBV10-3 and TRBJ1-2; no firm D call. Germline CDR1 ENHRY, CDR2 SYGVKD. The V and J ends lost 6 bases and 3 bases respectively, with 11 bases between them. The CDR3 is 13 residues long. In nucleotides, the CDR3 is TGTGCCATCAGCTTCAAGAAAGACTATGGCTACACCTTC. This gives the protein CAISFKKDYGYTF.

This CDR3 reads CSASLWETEAFF. CDR3 coding DNA: TGCAGTGCTAGCCTGTGGGAGACTGAAGCTTTCTTT. The chain employs TRBV20-1 and TRBJ1-1; D gene uncertain. Germline values: CDR1 DFQATT, CDR2 SNEGSKA (reference sequence). Trimming stripped 3 bases from V and 5 bases from J, with 10 bases between. CDR3 length equals 12 residues.

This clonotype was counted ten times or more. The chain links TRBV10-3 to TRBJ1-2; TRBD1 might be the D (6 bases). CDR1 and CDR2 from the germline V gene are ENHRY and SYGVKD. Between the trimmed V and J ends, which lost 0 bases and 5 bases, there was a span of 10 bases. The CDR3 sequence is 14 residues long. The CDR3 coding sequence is TGTGCCATCAGTGAGTCCGGACAGAGTTATGGCTACACCTTC. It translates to CAISESGQSYGYTF.

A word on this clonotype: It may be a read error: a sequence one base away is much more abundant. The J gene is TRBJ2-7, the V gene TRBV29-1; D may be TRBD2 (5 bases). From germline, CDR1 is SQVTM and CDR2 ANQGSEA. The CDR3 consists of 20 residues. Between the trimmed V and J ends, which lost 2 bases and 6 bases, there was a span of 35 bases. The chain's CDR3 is CSVEHREGTKVSGKDFEQYF. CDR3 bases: TGCAGCGTTGAACATAGAGAAGGTACAAAGGTCTCGGGCAAGGACTTCGAGCAGTACTTC.